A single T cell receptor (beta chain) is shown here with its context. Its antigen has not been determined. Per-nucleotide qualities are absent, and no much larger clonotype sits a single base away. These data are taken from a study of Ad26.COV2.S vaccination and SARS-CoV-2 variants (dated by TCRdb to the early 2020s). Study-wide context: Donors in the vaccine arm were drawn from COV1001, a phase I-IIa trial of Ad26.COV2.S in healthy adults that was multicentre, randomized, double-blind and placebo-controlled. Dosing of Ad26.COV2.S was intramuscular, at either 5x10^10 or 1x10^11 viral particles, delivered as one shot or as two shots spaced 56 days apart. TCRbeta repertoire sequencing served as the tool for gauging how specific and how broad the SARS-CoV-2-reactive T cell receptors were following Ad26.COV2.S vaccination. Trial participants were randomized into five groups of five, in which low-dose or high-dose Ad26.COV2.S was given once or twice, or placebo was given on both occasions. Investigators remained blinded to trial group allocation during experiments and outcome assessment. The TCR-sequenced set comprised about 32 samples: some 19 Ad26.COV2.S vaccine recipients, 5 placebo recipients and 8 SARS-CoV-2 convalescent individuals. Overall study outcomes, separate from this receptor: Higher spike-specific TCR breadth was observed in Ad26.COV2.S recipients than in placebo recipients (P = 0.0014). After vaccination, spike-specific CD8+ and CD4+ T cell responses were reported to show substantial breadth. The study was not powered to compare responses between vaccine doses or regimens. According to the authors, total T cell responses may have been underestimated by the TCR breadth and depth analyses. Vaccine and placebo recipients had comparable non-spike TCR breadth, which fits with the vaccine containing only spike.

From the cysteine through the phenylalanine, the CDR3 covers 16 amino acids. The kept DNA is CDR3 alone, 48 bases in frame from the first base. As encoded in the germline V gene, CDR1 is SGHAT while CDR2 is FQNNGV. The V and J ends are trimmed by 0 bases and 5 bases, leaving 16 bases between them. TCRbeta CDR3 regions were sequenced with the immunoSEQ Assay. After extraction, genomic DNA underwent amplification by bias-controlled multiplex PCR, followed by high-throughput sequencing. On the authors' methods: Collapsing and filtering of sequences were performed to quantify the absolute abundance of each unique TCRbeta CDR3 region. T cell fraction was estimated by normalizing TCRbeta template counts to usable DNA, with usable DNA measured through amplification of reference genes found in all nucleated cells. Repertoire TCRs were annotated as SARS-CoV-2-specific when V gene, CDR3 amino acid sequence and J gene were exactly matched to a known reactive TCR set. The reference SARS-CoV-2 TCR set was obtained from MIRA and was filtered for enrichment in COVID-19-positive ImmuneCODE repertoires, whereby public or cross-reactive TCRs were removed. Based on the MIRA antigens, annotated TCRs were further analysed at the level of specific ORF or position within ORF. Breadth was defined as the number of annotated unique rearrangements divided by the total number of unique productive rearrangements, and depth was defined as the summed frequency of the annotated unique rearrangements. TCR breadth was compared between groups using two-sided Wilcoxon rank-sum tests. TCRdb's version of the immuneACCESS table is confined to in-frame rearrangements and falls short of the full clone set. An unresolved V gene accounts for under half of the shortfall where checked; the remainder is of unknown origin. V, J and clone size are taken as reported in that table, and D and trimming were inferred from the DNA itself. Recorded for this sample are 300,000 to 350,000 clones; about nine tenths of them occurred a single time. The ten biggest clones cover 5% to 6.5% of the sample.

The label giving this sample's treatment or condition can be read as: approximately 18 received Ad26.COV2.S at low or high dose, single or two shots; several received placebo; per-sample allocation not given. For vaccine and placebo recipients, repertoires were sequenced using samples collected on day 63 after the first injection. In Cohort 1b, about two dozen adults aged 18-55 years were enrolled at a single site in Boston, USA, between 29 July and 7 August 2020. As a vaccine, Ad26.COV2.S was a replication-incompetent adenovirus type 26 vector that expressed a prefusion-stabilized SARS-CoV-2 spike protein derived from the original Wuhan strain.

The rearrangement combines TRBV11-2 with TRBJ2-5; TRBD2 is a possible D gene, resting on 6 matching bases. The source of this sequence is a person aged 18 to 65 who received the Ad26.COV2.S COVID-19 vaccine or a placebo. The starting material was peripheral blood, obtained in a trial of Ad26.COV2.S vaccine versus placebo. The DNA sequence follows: TGTGCCAGCAGCTTAGATCTGGGCGGGATAGGGGAGACCCAGTACTTC. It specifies CASSLDLGGIGETQYF.